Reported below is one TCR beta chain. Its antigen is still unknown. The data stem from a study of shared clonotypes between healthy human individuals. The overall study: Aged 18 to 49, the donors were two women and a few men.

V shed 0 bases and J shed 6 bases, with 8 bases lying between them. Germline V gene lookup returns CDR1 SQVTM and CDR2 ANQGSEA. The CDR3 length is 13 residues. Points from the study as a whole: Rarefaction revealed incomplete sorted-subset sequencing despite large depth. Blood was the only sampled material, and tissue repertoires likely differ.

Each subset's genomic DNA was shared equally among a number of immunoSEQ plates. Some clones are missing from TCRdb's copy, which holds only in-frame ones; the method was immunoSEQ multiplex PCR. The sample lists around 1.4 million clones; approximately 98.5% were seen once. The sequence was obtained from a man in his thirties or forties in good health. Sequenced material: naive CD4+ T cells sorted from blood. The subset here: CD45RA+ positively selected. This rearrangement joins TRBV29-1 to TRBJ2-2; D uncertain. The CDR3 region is CSVEEGGPGELFF. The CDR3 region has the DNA TGCAGCGTTGAAGAAGGTGGGCCCGGGGAGCTGTTTTTT.